The 23 T cell receptor beta chains presented below share a single source sample, sequenced in a study of OX40 agonist ivuxolimab in advanced cancers. Measured with immunoSEQ multiplex PCR; TCRdb has only the in-frame clones, and not every one. Of roughly 60,000 clones listed, about 82% were seen once; the top ten hold approximately 4%. Source: CD4+ or CD8+ T cells sorted from blood, taken in a trial of the OX40 agonist ivuxolimab. The receptor set was obtained from an adult with an advanced solid tumor such as melanoma, head and neck, liver or kidney cancer.

The chain links TRBV4-2 to TRBJ1-5; TRBD1 agrees at 11 bases. This CDR3 region has 16 residues. CDR1 and CDR2 from the germline V gene are LGHNA and YNFKEQ. The J segment lost 5 bases and the V segment lost 0 bases, leaving 3 bases of the junction unmatched. The CDR3 nucleotides read TGTGCCAGCAGCCAAGATCCGGGACAGGGGGATCAGCCCCAGCATTTT. Amino acids: CASSQDPGQGDQPQHF.

The chain recombines TRBV5-1 with TRBJ2-1; TRBD1 agrees at 9 bases. Germline V gene sequence: CDR1 SGHRS, CDR2 YFSETQ. Trimming cost V 3 bases and J 7 bases; bases outside gene matches: 5. This CDR3 is 14 amino acids long. CDR3 region: CASSWGTGLNEQFF. The CDR3 nucleotides are TGCGCCAGCAGCTGGGGGACAGGGTTAAATGAGCAGTTCTTC.

In DNA form, the CDR3 reads TGTGCCACCAGTCAGGGGAGCACAGATACGCAGTATTTT. This translates into CATSQGSTDTQYF. V gene TRBV15 combines with J gene TRBJ2-3, with a possible D match to TRBD1 (6 bases). V was trimmed by 6 bases and J by 0 bases, leaving 7 bases between them. Per the germline V gene, CDR1 is LNHNV and CDR2 is YYDKDF (reference sequence). CDR3 length: 13 residues.

The gene calls are TRBV7-3 and TRBJ2-7; D is unclear. The CDR3 is made up of 14 amino acids. Trimming removed 1 base at V and 0 bases at J, with 7 bases between. Germline V gene sequence: CDR1 SGHTA, CDR2 FQGTGA. CDR3 bases: TGTGCCAGCAGCTTAAAACCTGACTCCTACGAGCAGTACTTC. Its protein product is CASSLKPDSYEQYF.

The chain carries TRBV11-3 and TRBJ2-5; D ambiguous. Germline assignment: CDR1 SGHNT and CDR2 YENEEA. V was pared by 0 bases and J by 1 base, with 9 bases between. The CDR3 spans 15 residues. CDR3 loop: CASSLDSDLQETQYF. In DNA form, the CDR3 reads TGTGCCAGCAGCTTAGATTCGGACCTCCAAGAGACCCAGTACTTC. The full variable domain, with the rest looked up from reference TRBV11-3 and TRBJ2-5, is EAGVVQSPRYKIIEKKQPVAFWCNPISGHNTLYWYLQNLGQGPELLIRYENEEAVDDSQLPKDRFSAERLKGVDSTLKIQPAELGDSAVYLCASSLDSDLQETQYFGPGTRLLVL.

CDR3 in DNA: TGTGCCAGCAGTGTAGCGGGAGGGGGCTACAATGAGCAGTTCTTC. Translation gives CASSVAGGGYNEQFF. The chain joins TRBV6-4 to TRBJ2-1; 11 nucleotides agree with TRBD2. CDR3 length equals 15 residues. With 4 bases clipped from V and 3 bases from J, the junction kept 2 bases outside the gene matches. Germline CDR1 is MRHNA and CDR2 is SNTAGT.

This chain joins TRBV28 and TRBJ2-5, with D perhaps matching TRBD1 or TRBD2 (6 bases each). Germline CDR1 is MDHEN and CDR2 is SYDVKM. V lost 3 bases, J lost 5 bases, and 16 bases lay in between. There are 15 residues in the CDR3. CDR3 in DNA: TGTGCCAGCAGTTTTACTCGGGGGCGCCGGGAGACCCAGTACTTC. Translated: CASSFTRGRRETQYF.

V and J are TRBV19 and TRBJ1-1; D ambiguous. V lost 2 bases, J lost 4 bases, and 8 bases lay in between. CDR1 is LNHDA, CDR2 SQIVND, per germline (reference sequence). The CDR3 consists of 13 residues. The CDR3 DNA sequence: TGTGCCAGTAGTATATCGAGTTTCACTGAAGCTTTCTTT. As protein: CASSISSFTEAFF.

The genes are TRBV15 and TRBJ2-1; D uncertain. V was shortened by 8 bases and J by 7 bases, with 9 bases between the two germline ends. Germline V lookup: CDR1 LNHNV, CDR2 YYDKDF (reference sequence). The CDR3 totals 11 residues. The CDR3 loop reads CATQAVNEQFF. DNA of the CDR3: TGTGCCACCCAGGCAGTTAATGAGCAGTTCTTC.

In this sample, this clone turned up a few times. This chain connects TRBV7-3 to TRBJ1-3, with a tentative D call TRBD1 (5 bases). Germline CDR1 SGHTA, CDR2 FQGTGA. The CDR3 consists of 17 residues. V lost 4 bases to trimming and J lost 0 bases, with 16 bases between them. The CDR3 loop is CASSWGEGFPSGNTIYF. The CDR3 coding sequence is TGTGCCAGCAGCTGGGGAGAGGGGTTCCCCTCTGGAAACACCATATATTTT.

V usage is TRBV28 and J usage is TRBJ2-7; 8 bases align to TRBD1. The V and J ends lost 8 bases and 5 bases, in that order; junction bases with no gene match: 14. This CDR3 contains 15 residues. The germline gives CDR1 MDHEN, CDR2 SYDVKM. CDR3 sequence reads: CASQTSDRAQDEQYF. CDR3 sequence (DNA): TGTGCCAGCCAAACCTCGGACAGGGCTCAGGACGAGCAGTACTTC.

This chain uses TRBV12-5 with TRBJ2-3, with a weak D call TRBD2 (6 bases). Germline assignment: CDR1 LGHNT and CDR2 FRNRAP. The V end lost 5 bases, the J end lost 4 bases, and 13 bases lay between the germline ends. The CDR3 length is 14 residues. Written as DNA, the CDR3 is TGTGCTAGTGGTGCCGGACTAACCCCAGATACGCAGTATTTT. Its translation is CASGAGLTPDTQYF. Variable domain in full (rest from reference TRBV12-5 and TRBJ2-3): DARVTQTPRHKVTEMGQEVTMRCQPILGHNTVFWYRQTMMQGLELLAYFRNRAPLDDSGMPKDRFSAEMPDATLATLKIQPSEPRDSAVYFCASGAGLTPDTQYFGPGTRLTVL.

This clone is a singleton in its sample. The chain combines TRBV19 with TRBJ2-1, with D possibly TRBD1 on 5 matching bases. Per germline, CDR1 LNHDA and CDR2 SQIVND (reference sequence). V was pared by 7 bases and J by 7 bases, with 17 bases between. There are 14 residues in the CDR3. The CDR3 loop reads CASNYNQGVNEQFF. CDR3 coding DNA: TGTGCCAGTAACTACAACCAGGGTGTGAATGAGCAGTTCTTC.

The chain combines TRBV7-2 with TRBJ2-5; the D gene is possibly TRBD1 (5 bases). Trimming left V 2 bases short and J 5 bases short, with 9 bases between. The CDR3 has 13 residues. Germline V gene data show CDR1 as SGHTA and CDR2 as FQGNSA. CDR3 residues: CASSLQQVETQYF. The CDR3, as DNA: TGTGCCAGCAGCTTACAACAGGTGGAGACCCAGTACTTC.

V usage is TRBV7-8 and J usage is TRBJ2-7; TRBD2 matches at 7 bases. The V gene end was trimmed by 5 bases and the J gene end by 5 bases; junction bases not matched to a gene: 12. CDR1 and CDR2 from the germline V gene are SGHVS and FQNEAQ. The CDR3 totals 15 residues. Here the CDR3 reads CASSPPTGGVHEQYF. Written as DNA, the CDR3 is TGTGCCAGCAGCCCTCCGACGGGAGGCGTCCACGAGCAGTACTTC.

This clone appeared a few times. Here the CDR3 reads CASGLRLGLAGVPHYEQYF. CDR3 DNA: TGTGCTAGTGGTTTGCGTCTGGGACTAGCGGGAGTTCCCCACTACGAGCAGTACTTC. This chain connects TRBV12-5 to TRBJ2-7; 14 positions agree with TRBD2. Germline V gene data show CDR1 as LGHNT and CDR2 as FRNRAP. CDR3 size: 19 residues. The V gene end was trimmed by 2 bases and the J gene end by 3 bases; junction bases not matched to a gene: 12.

This chain uses TRBV28 with TRBJ2-1; D perhaps matches TRBD2 (5 bases). Trimming pared 4 bases from V and 7 bases from J, leaving 8 bases between. The CDR3 is 12 residues long. Per the germline V gene, CDR1 is MDHEN and CDR2 is SYDVKM. The CDR3 here is CASSYSENEQFF. The CDR3 DNA sequence: TGTGCCAGCAGTTATAGCGAGAATGAGCAGTTCTTC.

The V gene is TRBV10-1, the J gene TRBJ2-1; 8 nucleotides match TRBD2. The J segment lost 5 bases and the V segment lost 0 bases, leaving 6 bases of the junction unmatched. Per germline, CDR1 WNHNN and CDR2 SYGVQD (reference sequence). This CDR3 is built from 16 residues. CDR3 sequence (DNA): TGCGCCAGCAGTGAGTCCGGGGGGGCAGGCGACAATGAGCAGTTCTTC. Protein sequence: CASSESGGAGDNEQFF.

The chain employs TRBV5-6 and TRBJ1-2; the D is unclear. CDR3 length: 13 residues. The germline V and J ends were trimmed by 2 bases and 3 bases, with 8 bases remaining between them. Per the germline V gene, CDR1 is SGHDT and CDR2 is YYEEEE. The CDR3 coding sequence is TGTGCCAGCAGCTTAGGGTTTGACTATGGCTACACCTTC. This sequence encodes CASSLGFDYGYTF.

The gene calls are TRBV4-1 and TRBJ1-5, with 7 bases identical to TRBD1. The CDR3 sequence is 15 residues long. Germline-derived CDR1 and CDR2 are MGHRA and YSYEKL. The ends lost 1 base at V and 5 bases at J; junction bases unmatched: 5. The CDR3 DNA is TGCGCCAGCAGCCAAGTAGGGGGCGCCTATCAGCCCCAGCATTTT. Protein: CASSQVGGAYQPQHF.

The chain uses TRBV10-1 and TRBJ2-2; D gene uncertain. The CDR3 is made up of 12 amino acids. The V gene lost 8 bases and the J gene lost 8 bases, with 12 bases spanning the gap. CDR1 is WNHNN, CDR2 SYGVQD, per germline (reference sequence). As DNA, the CDR3 is TGCGCCAGCGGCTATTTTTCAGGGGAGCTGTTTTTT. Its translation: CASGYFSGELFF.

This sequence joins TRBV13 and TRBJ2-3, with 10 positions matching TRBD2. V was pared by 5 bases and J by 2 bases, with 7 bases of the junction left unmatched. CDR3 length: 16 amino acids. Germline values: CDR1 PRHDT, CDR2 FYEKMQ (reference sequence). The CDR3 protein is CASSPGTSEYTDTQYF. CDR3 coding DNA: TGTGCCAGCAGCCCGGGGACTAGCGAATACACAGATACGCAGTATTTT.

CDR3 sequence: CASSGTGIHEQYF. The CDR3 coding sequence is TGCGCCAGCAGCGGCACCGGGATCCACGAGCAGTACTTC. This sequence joins TRBV5-1 and TRBJ2-7; TRBD2 is a possible D gene (5 bases). Germline V gene data show CDR1 as SGHRS and CDR2 as YFSETQ. V was cut by 4 bases and J by 5 bases, with 13 bases left in between. CDR3 length: 13 amino acids.